This T cell receptor (beta chain) came from a study of T cell responses to AZD1222 COVID-19 vaccine. TCRdb's copy holds only in-frame clones and misses some; the assay was immunoSEQ multiplex PCR. The top ten hold around 3% of the sample, which has approximately 160,000 clones, approximately 90% seen once. V shed 4 bases, J shed 5 bases, and the junction held 9 bases outside the gene matches. CDR1 SGHNT and CDR2 YYREEE come from the germline V gene (reference sequence). The length of the CDR3 is 15 residues. The V call is TRBV5-4, the J call TRBJ1-1; 9 bases align to TRBD1. This TCR was sampled from an adult in good health. This specimen was peripheral blood, taken on day 0 of AZD1222 vaccination. This chain's CDR3 is CASSAGGQGRTEAFF. CDR3 sequence (DNA): TGTGCCAGCAGCGCGGGGGGACAGGGAAGGACTGAAGCTTTCTTT.